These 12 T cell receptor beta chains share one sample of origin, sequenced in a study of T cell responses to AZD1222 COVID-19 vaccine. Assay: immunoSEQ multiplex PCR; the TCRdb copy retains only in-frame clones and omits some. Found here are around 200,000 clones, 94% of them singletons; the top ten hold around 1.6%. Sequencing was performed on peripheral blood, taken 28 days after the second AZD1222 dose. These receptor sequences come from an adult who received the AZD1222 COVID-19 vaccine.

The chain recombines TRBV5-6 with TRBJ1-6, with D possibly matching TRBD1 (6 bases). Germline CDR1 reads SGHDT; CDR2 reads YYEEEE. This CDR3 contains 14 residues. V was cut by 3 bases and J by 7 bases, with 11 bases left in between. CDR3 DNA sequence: TGTGCCAGCAGCTGGGGGGCTGTCAATTCACCCCTCCACTTT. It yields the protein CASSWGAVNSPLHF.

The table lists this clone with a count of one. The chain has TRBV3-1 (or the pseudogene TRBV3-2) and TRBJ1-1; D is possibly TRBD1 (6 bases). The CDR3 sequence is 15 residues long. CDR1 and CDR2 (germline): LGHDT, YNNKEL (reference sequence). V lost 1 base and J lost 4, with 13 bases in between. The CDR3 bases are TGTGCCAGCAGCCAAGGTTCGGGGGCCGCCACTGAAGCTTTCTTT. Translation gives CASSQGSGAATEAFF.

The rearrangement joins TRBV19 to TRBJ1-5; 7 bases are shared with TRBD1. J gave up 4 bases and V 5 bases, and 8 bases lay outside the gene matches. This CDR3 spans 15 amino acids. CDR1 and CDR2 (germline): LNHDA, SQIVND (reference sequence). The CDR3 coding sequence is TGTGCCAGTAGTTCCACAGGGGAACGGAATCAGCCCCAGCATTTT. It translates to CASSSTGERNQPQHF.

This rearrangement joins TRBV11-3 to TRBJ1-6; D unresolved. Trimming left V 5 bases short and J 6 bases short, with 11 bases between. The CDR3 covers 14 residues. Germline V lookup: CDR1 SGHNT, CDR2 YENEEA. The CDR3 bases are TGTGCCAGCAGCGCCGGACTCTTTAATTCACCCCTCCACTTT. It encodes CASSAGLFNSPLHF.

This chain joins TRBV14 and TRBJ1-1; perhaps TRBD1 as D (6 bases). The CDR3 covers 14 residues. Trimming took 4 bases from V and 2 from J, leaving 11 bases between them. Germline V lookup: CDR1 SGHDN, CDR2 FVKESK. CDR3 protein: CASSLRGPNTEAFF. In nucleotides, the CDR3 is TGTGCCAGCAGCCTCAGGGGTCCCAACACTGAAGCTTTCTTT.

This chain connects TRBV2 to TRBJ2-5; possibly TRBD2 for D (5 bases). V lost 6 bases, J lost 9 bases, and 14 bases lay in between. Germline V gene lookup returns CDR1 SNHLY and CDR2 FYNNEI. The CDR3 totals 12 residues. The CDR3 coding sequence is TGTGCCAGCAGGGACTGGGCAGATCCCCAGTACTTC. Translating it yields CASRDWADPQYF.

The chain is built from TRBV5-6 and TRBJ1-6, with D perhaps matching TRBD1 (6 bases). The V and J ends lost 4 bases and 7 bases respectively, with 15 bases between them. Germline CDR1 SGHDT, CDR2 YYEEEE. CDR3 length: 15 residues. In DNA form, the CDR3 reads TGTGCCAGCAGCCCACAGGGAATTTGGAATTCACCCCTCCACTTT. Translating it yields CASSPQGIWNSPLHF.

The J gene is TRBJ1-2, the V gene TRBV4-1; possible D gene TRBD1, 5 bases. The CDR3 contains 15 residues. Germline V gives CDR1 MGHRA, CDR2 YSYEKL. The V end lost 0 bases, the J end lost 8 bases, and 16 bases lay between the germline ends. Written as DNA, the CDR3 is TGCGCCAGCAGCCAAGACGCAGGGCTCATAAGCGGCTACACCTTC. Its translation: CASSQDAGLISGYTF.

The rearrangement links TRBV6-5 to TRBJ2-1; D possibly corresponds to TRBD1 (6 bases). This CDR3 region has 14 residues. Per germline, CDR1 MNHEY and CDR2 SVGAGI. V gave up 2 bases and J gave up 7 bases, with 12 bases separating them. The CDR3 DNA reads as TGTGCCAGCAGTTACCACCAACAGGGTAATGAGCAGTTCTTC. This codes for CASSYHQQGNEQFF.

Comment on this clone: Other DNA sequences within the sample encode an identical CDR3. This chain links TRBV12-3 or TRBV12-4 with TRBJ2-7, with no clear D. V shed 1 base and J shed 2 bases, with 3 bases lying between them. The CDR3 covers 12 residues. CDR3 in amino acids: CASSLGAYEQYF. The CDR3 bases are TGTGCCAGCAGTTTAGGAGCCTACGAGCAGTACTTC.

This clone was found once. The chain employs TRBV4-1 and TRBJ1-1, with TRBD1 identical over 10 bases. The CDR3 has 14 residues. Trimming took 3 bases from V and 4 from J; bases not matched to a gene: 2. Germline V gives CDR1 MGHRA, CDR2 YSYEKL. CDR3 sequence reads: CASSQGDRGTEAFF. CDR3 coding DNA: TGCGCCAGCAGCCAGGGGGACAGGGGCACTGAAGCTTTCTTT.

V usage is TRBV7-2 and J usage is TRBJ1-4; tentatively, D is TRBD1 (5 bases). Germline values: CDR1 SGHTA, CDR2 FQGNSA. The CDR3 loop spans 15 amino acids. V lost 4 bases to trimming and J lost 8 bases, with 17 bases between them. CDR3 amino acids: CASSSPGQGWEKLFF. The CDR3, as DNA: TGTGCCAGCAGCTCCCCGGGGCAGGGATGGGAAAAACTGTTTTTT.